Shown below are 26 T cell receptor beta chains from a single sample sequenced in a study of cytomegalovirus exposure and HLA in healthy donors. 13 Jbeta primers and 60 Vbeta primers were used for the PCR. Produced via immunoSEQ multiplex PCR; TCRdb's table is partial and in-frame only. This sample has about 250,000 clones; 80% to 95% occur once, and the top ten carry 1.5% to 2%. Material for sequencing was PBMCs. These TCRs come from a girl aged 2-10 years in good health and CMV-seronegative.

The V gene is TRBV5-1, the J gene TRBJ1-6; no reliable D call. The ends were cut back, 0 bases at V and 0 bases at J, with 10 bases in the middle. CDR3 length: 17 residues. CDR1 SGHRS and CDR2 YFSETQ come from the germline V gene. The chain's CDR3 is CASSLGGSSSYNSPLHF. CDR3 nucleotides: TGCGCCAGCAGCTTGGGAGGGAGTAGCTCCTATAATTCACCCCTCCACTTT.

The gene calls are TRBV13 and TRBJ2-7; 10 bases agree with TRBD2. Germline CDR1 reads PRHDT; CDR2 reads FYEKMQ (reference sequence). The CDR3 runs 16 residues. The ends lost 2 bases at V and 0 bases at J; junction bases unmatched: 4. The CDR3 is CASSLPLAGASYEQYF. The CDR3 nucleotides are TGTGCCAGCAGCTTACCCCTAGCGGGGGCCTCCTACGAGCAGTACTTC.

The chain has TRBV15 and TRBJ2-7; perhaps TRBD1 as D (5 bases). CDR3 size: 14 residues. Germline assignment: CDR1 LNHNV and CDR2 YYDKDF (reference sequence). V dropped 3 bases and J dropped 3 bases, with 12 bases sitting between them. In DNA form, the CDR3 reads TGTGCCACCAGCAGCACCAGGGTGAACTACGAGCAGTACTTC. It yields the protein CATSSTRVNYEQYF.

The V gene is TRBV27, the J gene TRBJ2-7; D uncertain. Trimming took off 4 bases at V and 0 bases at J, with 7 bases between the two ends. The CDR3 sequence is 13 residues long. Germline assignment: CDR1 MNHEY and CDR2 SMNVEV (reference sequence). DNA for the CDR3: TGTGCCAGCAGTTGGCAGGCCTCCTACGAGCAGTACTTC. Its protein product is CASSWQASYEQYF.

This sequence joins TRBV6-6 and TRBJ1-5, with 10 positions matching TRBD1. This CDR3 comprises 15 residues. With V trimmed by 6 bases and J by 6 bases, 8 bases remained unmatched. In germline, CDR1 is MNHNY, CDR2 SVGAGI (reference sequence). In DNA form, the CDR3 reads TGTGCCAGCAGCCGACTTGGACAGGGGGGTCAGCCCCAGCATTTT. The encoded protein is CASSRLGQGGQPQHF.

This sequence joins TRBV7-3 and TRBJ2-1; 8 nucleotides line up with TRBD2. Per the germline V gene, CDR1 is SGHTA and CDR2 is FQGTGA. V was pared by 5 bases and J by 4 bases, with 16 bases of the junction left unmatched. The CDR3 runs 18 residues. DNA of the CDR3: TGTGCCAGCAGCCCGACGGGCGAGCGGGGGACCCGATACAATGAGCAGTTCTTC. This gives the protein CASSPTGERGTRYNEQFF.

The chain joins TRBV29-1 to TRBJ1-3; 7 bases line up with TRBD1. CDR3 length equals 18 residues. Trimming took 4 bases from V and 0 from J; bases not matched to a gene: 15. Germline-derived CDR1 and CDR2 are SQVTM and ANQGSEA. CDR3 residues: CSVGSPPKTGSSGNTIYF. The CDR3 DNA reads TGCAGCGTTGGAAGCCCACCCAAGACAGGGAGCTCTGGAAACACCATATATTTT. Based on the CDR3 plus reference TRBV29-1 and TRBJ1-3, the full variable domain is SAVISQKPSRDICQRGTSLTIQCQVDSQVTMMFWYRQQPGQSLTLIATANQGSEATYESGFVIDKFPISRPNLTFSTLTVSNMSPEDSSIYLCSVGSPPKTGSSGNTIYFGEGSWLTVV.

V usage is TRBV2 and J usage is TRBJ1-4; perhaps TRBD1 as D (5 bases). CDR1 and CDR2 from the germline V gene are SNHLY and FYNNEI. This CDR3 is 13 amino acids long. Between the trimmed V and J ends, which lost 8 bases and 8 bases, there was a span of 15 bases. The CDR3 nucleotides read TGTGCCAGCCTGGGACTAGTGGGCGAAAAACTGTTTTTT. It specifies CASLGLVGEKLFF.

V and J are TRBV5-6 and TRBJ2-7, with D possibly being TRBD1 (6 bases). Germline loops: CDR1 SGHDT, CDR2 YYEEEE. Trimming pared 1 base from V and 4 bases from J, leaving 12 bases between. There are 14 residues in the CDR3. The CDR3 DNA reads TGTGCCAGCAGCTTGTCTGGGACAAAGTACGAGCAGTACTTC. Translated: CASSLSGTKYEQYF. The full variable domain, completed using reference TRBV5-6 and TRBJ2-7, is DAGVTQSPTHLIKTRGQQVTLRCSPKSGHDTVSWYQQALGQGPQFIFQYYEEEERQRGNFPDRFSGHQFPNYSSELNVNALLLGDSALYLCASSLSGTKYEQYFGPGTRLTVT.

J is TRBJ2-3 and V is TRBV27; a weak D match, TRBD2 (6 bases). Germline values: CDR1 MNHEY, CDR2 SMNVEV (reference sequence). The length of the CDR3 is 16 residues. V lost 0 bases, J lost 2 bases, and 12 bases lay in between. CDR3 DNA sequence: TGTGCCAGCAGTTTATCGTCGGCTAGCGTCACAGATACGCAGTATTTT. This sequence encodes CASSLSSASVTDTQYF.

The chain is built from TRBV6-5 and TRBJ1-6; D possibly corresponds to TRBD1 (6 bases). The CDR3 is 15 amino acids. V was pared by 5 bases and J by 9 bases, with 17 bases between. Germline V gene lookup returns CDR1 MNHEY and CDR2 SVGAGI. The CDR3 sequence: CASSNTGKVSSPLHF. In DNA form, the CDR3 reads TGTGCCAGCAGTAATACAGGGAAAGTTAGTTCACCCCTCCACTTT.

The chain recombines TRBV29-1 with TRBJ2-1; the D gene is possibly TRBD1 (5 bases). Trimming shortened V by 2 bases and J by 9 bases, and 8 bases separated the two germline ends. The CDR3 has 11 amino acids. Germline CDR1 SQVTM, CDR2 ANQGSEA. CDR3 protein: CSVEQGGEQFF. CDR3 DNA: TGCAGCGTTGAACAGGGTGGTGAGCAGTTCTTC.

The chain combines TRBV13 with TRBJ2-1; 11 nucleotides align to TRBD2. CDR3 size: 15 residues. The junction had 7 bases not matched to a gene; V was cut back by 5 bases and J by 7 bases. Germline CDR1 reads PRHDT; CDR2 reads FYEKMQ (reference sequence). The CDR3 DNA reads TGTGCCAGCAGCGAATCTAGCGGGGGGCCAAATGAGCAGTTCTTC. Translating it yields CASSESSGGPNEQFF.

The V and J genes are TRBV5-6 and TRBJ1-4, with a possible D match to TRBD1 (6 bases). The CDR3 is 17 residues long. Trimming shortened V by 3 bases and J by 2 bases, and 17 bases separated the two germline ends. The germline gives CDR1 SGHDT, CDR2 YYEEEE. The CDR3 spells CASSSVGQTTTNEKLFF. CDR3 coding DNA: TGTGCCAGCAGCTCGGTCGGACAGACGACGACTAATGAAAAACTGTTTTTT.

V and J are TRBV5-1 and TRBJ2-2, with no clear D. The V gene lost 6 bases and the J gene lost 0 bases, with 9 bases spanning the gap. Germline CDR1 is SGHRS and CDR2 is YFSETQ. The CDR3 is 14 amino acids. CDR3 loop: CASMGFANTGELFF. The CDR3 DNA follows: TGCGCCAGCATGGGCTTTGCGAACACCGGGGAGCTGTTTTTT.

This chain links TRBV6-6 with TRBJ2-5; 7 positions match TRBD2. Trimming removed 8 bases from V and 11 bases from J; junction bases left unmatched: 23. The CDR3 has 16 amino acids. Germline V lookup: CDR1 MNHNY, CDR2 SVGAGI (reference sequence). The CDR3 coding sequence is TGTGCCAGCGTCCGGGACTCGGCTAGCGGCATCTTGGTGCAGTACTTC. Amino acids: CASVRDSASGILVQYF.

V and J are TRBV29-1 and TRBJ2-2; no reliable D call. Trimming shortened V by 7 bases and J by 4 bases, and 13 bases separated the two germline ends. There are 13 residues in the CDR3. Germline CDR1 and CDR2: SQVTM and ANQGSEA. The CDR3 reads CSGLQAPTGELFF. CDR3 coding DNA: TGCAGCGGGTTGCAGGCTCCCACCGGGGAGCTGTTTTTT.

This rearrangement joins TRBV13 to TRBJ1-1; 9 bases agree with TRBD1. Unmatched junction bases numbered 10, after V lost 4 bases and J lost 4 bases. The germline CDR1 and CDR2 sequences are PRHDT and FYEKMQ (reference sequence). CDR3 length equals 16 residues. The DNA of the CDR3 is TGTGCCAGCAGCTCATGGGACAGGGTAATTGGCACTGAAGCTTTCTTT. This gives the protein CASSSWDRVIGTEAFF.

The chain carries TRBV7-3 and TRBJ2-2, with a tentative D call TRBD1 (6 bases). Germline V gives CDR1 SGHTA, CDR2 FQGTGA. This CDR3 contains 14 residues. V lost 4 bases and J 1 base, leaving 7 bases between the germline ends. CDR3 DNA sequence: TGTGCCAGCAGCTCGACAGGGAACACCGGGGAGCTGTTTTTT. It specifies CASSSTGNTGELFF.

The CDR3 DNA reads as TGTGCCAGTAGTATCCAGGGACAGGAATCCTACGAGCAGTACTTC. Translation gives CASSIQGQESYEQYF. The rearrangement links TRBV19 to TRBJ2-7, with TRBD1 matching 8 bases. With V trimmed by 3 bases and J by 1 base, 5 bases remained unmatched. The CDR3 has 15 residues. Looked up from germline, CDR1 is LNHDA and CDR2 is SQIVND (reference sequence).

The rearrangement joins TRBV15 to TRBJ2-3; the D gene is possibly TRBD1 (5 bases). Germline assignment: CDR1 LNHNV and CDR2 YYDKDF (reference sequence). This CDR3 has 15 amino acids. The V end was cut by 5 bases, the J end by 0 bases, with 12 bases between. The CDR3 loop is CATSSQGISTDTQYF. The CDR3 DNA follows: TGTGCCACCAGCTCCCAGGGCATTAGCACAGATACGCAGTATTTT.

The rearrangement joins TRBV4-2 to TRBJ2-1, with TRBD2 identical over 8 bases. There are 16 residues in the CDR3. V was pared by 1 base and J by 0 bases, with 2 bases of the junction left unmatched. Germline CDR1 LGHNA, CDR2 YNFKEQ. For the CDR3, the DNA is TGTGCCAGCAGCCAAGTGGGACTAGACTCCTACAATGAGCAGTTCTTC. It encodes CASSQVGLDSYNEQFF.

CDR3 in DNA: TGTGCCAGCAGCTTATCGTCCGGGGATAATGGCTACACCTTC. Its translation is CASSLSSGDNGYTF. The rearrangement uses TRBV13 and TRBJ1-2; no clear D gene. CDR3 length equals 14 residues. Germline assignment: CDR1 PRHDT and CDR2 FYEKMQ (reference sequence). Trimming removed 2 bases at V and 6 bases at J, with 13 bases between.

The chain employs TRBV25-1 and TRBJ2-3, with D possibly being TRBD1 (6 bases). Trimming removed 5 bases from V and 4 bases from J, with 10 bases in between. This CDR3 is built from 13 residues. Germline loops: CDR1 MGHDK, CDR2 SYGVNS. DNA of the CDR3: TGTGCCAGCAGTCCCGCAGGGGCAGATACGCAGTATTTT. Encoded protein: CASSPAGADTQYF.

The V call is TRBV7-8, the J call TRBJ2-3; the match to TRBD2 covers 11 bases. Germline CDR1 reads SGHVS; CDR2 reads FQNEAQ. This CDR3 contains 16 residues. Germline trimming cut 3 bases from V and 4 bases from J; bases unmatched to any gene: 6. The CDR3 region has the DNA TGTGCCAGCAGCTTTTCTAGCGGGGGGCCCGCAGATACGCAGTATTTT. As protein: CASSFSSGGPADTQYF.

This clone turned up a few times. The chain uses TRBV2 and TRBJ2-7; maybe TRBD2 (6 bases). CDR3 length: 13 amino acids. V was cut by 6 bases and J by 7 bases, with 16 bases left in between. Germline CDR1 SNHLY, CDR2 FYNNEI. The CDR3 bases are TGTGCCAGCAGGCGGGACCGACCCAGGGAGCAGTACTTC. Its protein is CASRRDRPREQYF.